These 29 T cell receptor beta chains were sequenced from one sample in a study of blood T cell repertoires in COVID-19. Sequencing was performed with immunoSEQ multiplex PCR; in TCRdb, only in-frame clones are kept and a portion is missing. The sample lists roughly 440,000 clones; 88% were seen once. The sequenced sample was peripheral blood. The receptor set was obtained from a woman between 50 and 59 years old with COVID-19, enrolled during active disease.

The V call is TRBV2, the J call TRBJ2-3, with D unresolved. The germline gives CDR1 SNHLY, CDR2 FYNNEI. Trimming cost V 4 bases and J 3 bases, with 5 bases left between them. The CDR3 is 12 amino acids. The CDR3 region is CASSAFTDTQYF. As DNA, the CDR3 is TGTGCCAGCAGTGCCTTTACAGATACGCAGTATTTT.

V is TRBV6-1 and J is TRBJ2-1, with D uncertain. Germline lookup yields CDR1 MNHNS and CDR2 SASEGT. V dropped 3 bases and J dropped 0 bases, with 9 bases sitting between them. The CDR3 sequence is 15 residues long. CDR3: CASSEEWSSYNEQFF. The CDR3 region has the DNA TGTGCCAGCAGTGAGGAGTGGAGCTCCTACAATGAGCAGTTCTTC.

This clone has a single count. The chain carries TRBV18 and TRBJ1-3; no firm D call. V was clipped by 4 bases and J by 0 bases, with 10 bases between them. The CDR3 is 15 amino acids. Germline assignment: CDR1 KGHSH and CDR2 LQKENI. The CDR3 reads CASSRRESSGNTIYF. The CDR3 nucleotides are TGTGCCAGCTCACGACGGGAGAGCTCTGGAAACACCATATATTTT.

The J gene is TRBJ1-1, the V gene TRBV5-3; TRBD1 agrees at 10 bases. TRBV5-3 carries the ORF label, with uncertain function. The CDR3 contains 16 residues. V dropped 4 bases and J dropped 4; count of bases not matched to a gene: 10. The DNA for the CDR3 is TGTGCCAGAAGCACGGGACAGGGGAAGGTTAGCACTGAAGCTTTCTTT. This translates into CARSTGQGKVSTEAFF.

The DNA of the CDR3 is TGTGCCAGCAGCCCGGCGGGCGGATCCTATGGCTACACCTTC. This gives the protein CASSPAGGSYGYTF. The rearrangement joins TRBV11-2 to TRBJ1-2; D is ambiguous. The germline V gene encodes CDR1 SGHAT and CDR2 FQNNGV. CDR3 size: 14 residues. With 5 bases removed from V and 4 bases from J, the gap between germline ends came to 14 bases.

This chain links TRBV5-1 with TRBJ1-2, with D tentatively TRBD1 (6 bases). The germline gives CDR1 SGHRS, CDR2 YFSETQ. This CDR3 comprises 14 residues. Trimming left V 0 bases short and J 6 bases short, with 12 bases between. The CDR3 region has the DNA TGCGCCAGCAGCTTGGCCCTCAGGGGCCATGGCTACACCTTC. Amino acids: CASSLALRGHGYTF.

The chain employs TRBV19 and TRBJ1-5; perhaps TRBD1 as D (6 bases). Germline V gene data show CDR1 as LNHDA and CDR2 as SQIVND (reference sequence). This CDR3 spans 12 amino acids. V was clipped by 10 bases and J by 4 bases, with 11 bases between them. The CDR3 DNA is TGTGCCACCCGGCAGGGGAATCAGCCCCAGCATTTT. Its translation: CATRQGNQPQHF.

This clone appeared once. The chain employs TRBV3-1 (or the pseudogene TRBV3-2) and TRBJ1-2; 7 nucleotides align to TRBD1. The junction had 6 bases not matched to a gene; V was cut back by 3 bases and J by 5 bases. CDR1 is LGHDT and CDR2 is YNNKEL in the germline V gene (reference sequence). This CDR3 has 14 amino acids. The CDR3 loop is CASSQRDSLYGYTF. The CDR3 bases are TGTGCCAGCAGCCAGAGGGACAGCTTGTATGGCTACACCTTC.

The chain carries TRBV7-8 and TRBJ2-2; 14 bases fit TRBD2. Germline-derived CDR1 and CDR2 are SGHVS and FQNEAQ. The CDR3 covers 19 residues. V lost 1 base to trimming and J lost 4 bases; unmatched junction nucleotides: 8. The CDR3 coding sequence is TGTGCCAGCAGCTTAGTCGGGACTAGCGGGGGTGGGTTCACCGGGGAGCTGTTTTTT. The encoded protein is CASSLVGTSGGGFTGELFF.

This chain joins TRBV7-9 and TRBJ1-4; 8 bases agree with TRBD1. Germline V gene sequence: CDR1 SEHNR, CDR2 FQNEAQ (reference sequence). Germline trimming cut 8 bases from V and 5 bases from J; bases unmatched to any gene: 13. This CDR3 region has 16 residues. DNA for the CDR3: TGTGCCAGCCGCAGGCCCGACAGGGGCGGGAATGAAAAACTGTTTTTT. It encodes CASRRPDRGGNEKLFF.

The rearrangement uses TRBV7-3 and TRBJ2-1, with 12 positions matching TRBD2. The CDR3 contains 15 residues. From germline, CDR1 is SGHTA and CDR2 FQGTGA. The ends lost 5 bases at V and 10 bases at J; junction bases unmatched: 9. CDR3 sequence (DNA): TGTGCCAGCAGCGAGACTAGCGGGGGACCTCGGGAGCAGTTCTTC. Protein sequence: CASSETSGGPREQFF.

CDR3 sequence (DNA): TGTGCCATCTGCCCAGGGCCCGGTCAGCCCCAGCATTTT. It encodes CAICPGPGQPQHF. The rearrangement links TRBV10-3 to TRBJ1-5; a possible D gene is TRBD1 (5 bases). Per germline, CDR1 ENHRY and CDR2 SYGVKD. This CDR3 is built from 13 residues. V was cut by 8 bases and J by 6 bases, with 14 bases left in between.

V usage is TRBV24-1 and J usage is TRBJ2-7; D unclear. The CDR3 is made up of 13 amino acids. Germline-derived CDR1 and CDR2 are KGHDR and SFDVKD. Trimming left V 0 bases short and J 3 bases short, with 5 bases between. CDR3 residues: CATSDLIHYEQYF. CDR3 nucleotides: TGTGCCACCAGTGATTTGATTCACTACGAGCAGTACTTC.

This clone was seen just once. The chain recombines TRBV7-8 with TRBJ1-1; a possible D gene is TRBD1 (6 bases). Trimming cost V 5 bases and J 6 bases, with 22 bases left between them. The CDR3 is made up of 16 amino acids. Germline loops: CDR1 SGHVS, CDR2 FQNEAQ. CDR3 bases: TGTGCCAGCAGCCTGCGGGGGAGGACAGCGTCTCCTGAAGCTTTCTTT. Protein: CASSLRGRTASPEAFF. The full variable domain, with the rest looked up from reference TRBV7-8 and TRBJ1-1, is GAGVSQSPRYKVAKRGQDVALRCDPISGHVSLFWYQQALGQGPEFLTYFQNEAQLDKSGLPSDRFFAERPEGSVSTLKIQRTQQEDSAVYLCASSLRGRTASPEAFFGQGTRLTVV.

V usage is TRBV7-8 and J usage is TRBJ1-4; TRBD1 might be the D (6 bases). V was shortened by 3 bases and J by 3 bases, with 11 bases between the two germline ends. The CDR3 is made up of 15 amino acids. Looked up from germline, CDR1 is SGHVS and CDR2 is FQNEAQ. CDR3 nucleotide sequence: TGTGCCAGCAGCTTGCAGACAGGACCTAATGAAAAACTGTTTTTT. Translating gives CASSLQTGPNEKLFF.

This chain links TRBV28 with TRBJ1-1, with D unresolved. Trimming removed 5 bases from V and 10 bases from J, with 11 bases in between. This CDR3 is 11 amino acids long. Germline loops: CDR1 MDHEN, CDR2 SYDVKM. CDR3 in DNA: TGTGCCAGCAGTCTTCCACGACTAGCTTTCTTT. Its translation is CASSLPRLAFF.

This chain uses TRBV2 with TRBJ2-3, with 9 bases fitting TRBD2. Trimming cost V 8 bases and J 6 bases; bases outside gene matches: 9. Germline CDR1 is SNHLY and CDR2 is FYNNEI. This CDR3 comprises 14 residues. The CDR3, as DNA: TGTGCCAGCGGAAGGGTTAGCGGGGGTGATACGCAGTATTTT. The encoded protein is CASGRVSGGDTQYF. Supplemented by reference TRBV2 and TRBJ2-3, the full variable domain reads EPEVTQTPSHQVTQMGQEVILRCVPISNHLYFYWYRQILGQKVEFLVSFYNNEISEKSEIFDDQFSVERPDGSNFTLKIRSTKLEDSAMYFCASGRVSGGDTQYFGPGTRLTVL.

This sequence joins TRBV6-1 and TRBJ1-4; no clear D. The V gene lost 3 bases and the J gene lost 0 bases, with 11 bases spanning the gap. There are 16 residues in the CDR3. CDR1 is MNHNS and CDR2 is SASEGT in the germline V gene. CDR3: CASSDGPTTTNEKLFF. The CDR3 DNA sequence: TGTGCCAGCAGTGATGGTCCAACTACAACTAATGAAAAACTGTTTTTT.

This chain joins TRBV5-4 and TRBJ1-2, with 7 bases fitting TRBD1. V gave up 5 bases and J gave up 8 bases; unmatched junction bases: 9. The CDR3 has 13 residues. CDR1 is SGHNT and CDR2 is YYREEE in the germline V gene (reference sequence). The CDR3 spells CASRMEGGGGYTF. In nucleotides, the CDR3 is TGTGCCAGCAGAATGGAAGGGGGCGGCGGCTACACCTTC.

The V gene is TRBV5-5, the J gene TRBJ2-7, with 8 bases matching TRBD1. The CDR3 runs to 15 residues. Per the germline V gene, CDR1 is SGHKS and CDR2 is YYEKEE (reference sequence). V trimming: 4 bases; J trimming: 4 bases; junction bases outside the gene matches: 10. CDR3 sequence: CASSPLRGQAYEQYF. The CDR3 bases are TGTGCCAGCAGCCCCCTAAGGGGACAGGCGTACGAGCAGTACTTC.

The chain is built from TRBV5-1 and TRBJ2-1; the match to TRBD2 covers 10 bases. The germline CDR1 and CDR2 sequences are SGHRS and YFSETQ. Trimming at V came to 4 bases and at J to 6 bases, leaving 7 bases not matched to a gene. This CDR3 is 15 amino acids long. The DNA for the CDR3 is TGCGCCAGCAGCCCGACTAGCGGGCTCCTCAATGAGCAGTTCTTC. Translated: CASSPTSGLLNEQFF.

This clone was seen a few times. J is TRBJ1-1 and V is TRBV11-1; D unresolved. CDR3 length: 11 residues. Per germline, CDR1 SGHAT and CDR2 FQDESV (reference sequence). The V gene lost 2 bases and the J gene lost 4 bases, with 2 bases spanning the gap. The CDR3 DNA is TGTGCCAGCAGCTTACGCACTGAAGCTTTCTTT. Its translation: CASSLRTEAFF.

The sample holds one count of this clone. The chain recombines TRBV2 with TRBJ2-1; 10 nucleotides match TRBD2. V lost 4 bases to trimming and J lost 7 bases; unmatched junction nucleotides: 7. The CDR3 runs to 15 residues. Germline lookup yields CDR1 SNHLY and CDR2 FYNNEI. The CDR3 region is CASSVLAGGQNEQFF. The DNA of the CDR3 is TGTGCCAGCAGTGTCTTAGCGGGGGGACAAAATGAGCAGTTCTTC.

J is TRBJ2-7 and V is TRBV28; TRBD2 matches at 7 bases. The CDR3 is 16 residues long. V lost 6 bases and J lost 0; bases outside the gene matches: 11. Germline lookup yields CDR1 MDHEN and CDR2 SYDVKM. Here the CDR3 reads CASSRPRLAVSYEQYF. The CDR3, as DNA: TGTGCCAGCAGCCGCCCCCGACTAGCCGTCTCCTACGAGCAGTACTTC.

The chain combines TRBV7-2 with TRBJ2-3; 8 bases match TRBD2. V shed 4 bases and J 3 bases; nucleotides not matched to a gene: 12. The length of the CDR3 is 17 residues. Germline lookup yields CDR1 SGHTA and CDR2 FQGNSA. CDR3 in amino acids: CASSSYFTGGPTDTQYF. CDR3 bases: TGTGCCAGCAGCTCGTATTTTACGGGGGGGCCGACAGATACGCAGTATTTT.

The chain has TRBV24-1 and TRBJ2-3; 7 bases agree with TRBD2. Trimming at V came to 9 bases and at J to 0 bases, leaving 5 bases not matched to a gene. The CDR3 length is 14 residues. Germline V lookup: CDR1 KGHDR, CDR2 SFDVKD. The CDR3 DNA sequence: TGTGCCACCCGGGGGGTCTTGAGCACAGATACGCAGTATTTT. As protein: CATRGVLSTDTQYF.

This chain connects TRBV4-1 to TRBJ2-3, with D maybe TRBD1 (5 bases). The CDR3 contains 15 residues. Trimming cost V 1 base and J 5 bases, with 13 bases left between them. Germline-derived CDR1 and CDR2 are MGHRA and YSYEKL. This CDR3 reads CASSQGGRVQDTQYF. CDR3 in DNA: TGCGCCAGCAGCCAAGGGGGCAGGGTTCAAGATACGCAGTATTTT.

The chain combines TRBV4-2 with TRBJ1-1; 7 positions match TRBD1. This CDR3 has 18 amino acids. Germline V gives CDR1 LGHNA, CDR2 YNFKEQ. The V segment lost 4 bases and the J segment 4 bases; nucleotides outside the gene matches: 18. The CDR3 DNA sequence: TGTGCCAGCAGCCGCGCGTCAAACTCAGACAGGGCCTTCACTGAAGCTTTCTTT. It yields the protein CASSRASNSDRAFTEAFF.

This rearrangement joins TRBV7-8 to TRBJ1-1; 7 bases are shared with TRBD1. The germline V gene has CDR1 SGHVS and CDR2 FQNEAQ. Trimming removed 4 bases from V and 1 base from J; junction bases left unmatched: 6. There are 15 residues in the CDR3. CDR3 loop: CASSYRQGSNTEAFF. CDR3 DNA sequence: TGTGCCAGCAGCTACCGACAGGGATCGAACACTGAAGCTTTCTTT. Based on the CDR3 plus reference TRBV7-8 and TRBJ1-1, the full variable domain is GAGVSQSPRYKVAKRGQDVALRCDPISGHVSLFWYQQALGQGPEFLTYFQNEAQLDKSGLPSDRFFAERPEGSVSTLKIQRTQQEDSAVYLCASSYRQGSNTEAFFGQGTRLTVV.